These 20 T cell receptor beta chains originate from one sample sequenced in a study of T cell repertoires in cytomegalovirus infection. TCRdb analysed the reads with MiXCR anew, one entry per CDR3 protein. There are 250,000 to 300,000 distinct CDR3 sequences in the sample; roughly 24% occur only once, and around 13% lies in the top ten. The sequencing sample was made of PBMCs. The receptors were sampled from a human donor in good health (CMV status not recorded). Some clones in this sample may be carry-over from other donors' samples.

At least ten counts were recorded for this clonotype. As DNA, the CDR3 is TGTGCCAGCAGTGGAGGATCCCTCACAGATACGCAGTATTTT. This translates into CASSGGSLTDTQYF. The V gene is TRBV6-1, the J gene TRBJ2-3; D unresolved. This CDR3 has 14 amino acids. Germline values: CDR1 MNHNS, CDR2 SASEGT. V lost 4 bases and J 2 bases, leaving 10 bases between the germline ends.

This clonotype was observed many times. The V gene is TRBV24-1, the J gene TRBJ2-7; D ambiguous. The V and J ends lost 3 bases and 1 base respectively, with 6 bases between them. Germline lookup yields CDR1 KGHDR and CDR2 SFDVKD. The CDR3 runs to 13 residues. In DNA, the CDR3 is TGTGCCACCAGTGATCCCTTATCCTACGAGCAGTACTTC. Residues: CATSDPLSYEQYF.

This clonotype occurred a few times. The chain couples TRBV15 to TRBJ2-7; 9 positions match TRBD1. V trimming: 1 base; J trimming: 2 bases; junction bases outside the gene matches: 6. Germline CDR1 LNHNV, CDR2 YYDKDF (reference sequence). The CDR3 is 16 residues long. The CDR3 sequence is CATSRGQGQGTYEQYF. CDR3 in DNA: TGTGCCACCAGCAGAGGACAGGGACAGGGTACCTACGAGCAGTACTTC.

DNA of the CDR3: TGTGCCAGCAGTTTAGAGGACATTCCTTCCTACGAGCAGTACTTC. Protein sequence: CASSLEDIPSYEQYF. The chain links TRBV12-3 or TRBV12-4 to TRBJ2-7, with D maybe TRBD1 (5 bases). The CDR3 sequence is 15 residues long. Trimming shortened V by 1 base and J by 1 base, and 11 bases separated the two germline ends.

This clonotype was counted between two and nine times. The V gene is TRBV6-2 or TRBV6-3, the J gene TRBJ2-7; TRBD2 agrees at 10 bases. In germline, CDR1 is MNHEY, CDR2 SVGEGT. V shed 4 bases, J shed 3 bases, and the junction held 9 bases outside the gene matches. The CDR3 sequence is 16 residues long. The CDR3 reads CASSWVSSGRIYEQYF. In nucleotides, the CDR3 is TGTGCCAGCAGTTGGGTTTCTAGCGGGAGAATCTACGAGCAGTACTTC.

J is TRBJ1-6 and V is TRBV2, with TRBD1 as a possible D gene (5 bases). Trimming took 7 bases from V and 8 from J, leaving 12 bases between them. Germline assignment: CDR1 SNHLY and CDR2 FYNNEI. CDR3 length equals 13 residues. CDR3 nucleotides: TGTGCCAGCAATCTGGAGGGGTATTCACCCCTCCACTTT. Protein sequence: CASNLEGYSPLHF.

There are a few counts of this clonotype. The CDR3 sequence: CASSPHEGSYEQYF. The CDR3, as DNA: TGTGCCAGCTCACCGCACGAAGGTTCCTACGAGCAGTACTTC. V is TRBV18 and J is TRBJ2-7; no clear D gene. Trimming removed 3 bases from V and 1 base from J, with 10 bases in between. This CDR3 region has 14 residues. Germline CDR1 and CDR2: KGHSH and LQKENI.

J is TRBJ2-1 and V is TRBV27; 10 bases map to TRBD2. Germline trimming cut 3 bases from V and 2 bases from J; bases unmatched to any gene: 7. CDR3 length: 17 amino acids. Germline CDR1 and CDR2: MNHEY and SMNVEV (reference sequence). CDR3 sequence (DNA): TGTGCCAGCAGTTTGCTGGCTAGCGGGGGACCCTACAATGAGCAGTTCTTC. Protein sequence: CASSLLASGGPYNEQFF.

This clonotype has a handful of counts. CDR3 amino acids: CASSHPGSAPLHF. The CDR3 DNA reads as TGTGCCAGCAGCCACCCGGGCTCAGCACCCCTCCACTTT. V and J are TRBV14 and TRBJ1-6; D not resolved. The CDR3 consists of 13 residues. With 3 bases removed from V and 11 bases from J, the gap between germline ends came to 11 bases. Germline CDR1 and CDR2: SGHDN and FVKESK.

This chain joins TRBV18 and TRBJ2-3; 10 bases are shared with TRBD2. CDR1 and CDR2 from the germline V gene are KGHSH and LQKENI. V shed 2 bases, J shed 2 bases, and the junction held 4 bases outside the gene matches. This CDR3 has 16 residues. The CDR3 loop reads CASSPTSGKFTDTQYF. The DNA for the CDR3 is TGTGCCAGCTCACCAACTAGCGGGAAATTCACAGATACGCAGTATTTT.

This clonotype was observed at least ten times. The chain has TRBV11-2 and TRBJ2-2; the D is unclear. The CDR3 covers 14 residues. Germline loops: CDR1 SGHAT, CDR2 FQNNGV. The V end was cut by 1 base, the J end by 1 base, with 4 bases between. In nucleotides, the CDR3 is TGTGCCAGCAGCTTAGTGGTGAACACCGGGGAGCTGTTTTTT. It yields the protein CASSLVVNTGELFF.

Only one count was recorded for this clonotype. This sequence joins TRBV29-1 and TRBJ2-7, with D unclear. Looked up from germline, CDR1 is SQVTM and CDR2 is ANQGSEA. The CDR3 contains 13 residues. Deletions cut 1 base from V and 2 bases from J, with 9 bases between. The CDR3 DNA follows: TGCAGCGTTGAAGGCGACATGGCCTACGAGCAGTACTTC. This encodes CSVEGDMAYEQYF.

V is TRBV20-1 and J is TRBJ2-6; D is ambiguous. Germline V gives CDR1 DFQATT, CDR2 SNEGSKA (reference sequence). The V and J ends lost 6 bases and 3 bases respectively, with 12 bases between them. The CDR3 contains 14 residues. DNA of the CDR3: TGCAGTGCACTTGAGGCTCGTGGGGCCAACGTCCTGACTTTC. Translating it yields CSALEARGANVLTF.

Ten or more counts support this clonotype. The chain employs TRBV7-4 and TRBJ1-1, with 11 bases lining up with TRBD1. CDR3 length: 18 amino acids. V dropped 3 bases and J dropped 1; count of bases not matched to a gene: 10. CDR1 SGHVT and CDR2 SQSDAQ come from the germline V gene. CDR3 coding DNA: TGTGCCAGCAGCTTGGTGGACAGGGGGCCTGGGAGGAACACTGAAGCTTTCTTT. Its protein is CASSLVDRGPGRNTEAFF.

The table lists this clonotype with a few counts. The CDR3 nucleotides read TGCGCCAGCAGCCGAGACCTTAGCAGTTTATGGGAGACCCAGTACTTC. Translated: CASSRDLSSLWETQYF. This chain links TRBV4-3 with TRBJ2-5, with D unresolved. This CDR3 is built from 16 residues. Per the germline V gene, CDR1 is LGHNA and CDR2 is YSLEER. The V gene lost 4 bases and the J gene lost 5 bases, with 20 bases spanning the gap.

This clonotype occurred a few times. The chain joins TRBV7-6 to TRBJ2-4; D might be TRBD2 (5 bases). Germline assignment: CDR1 SGHVS and CDR2 FNYEAQ. CDR3 size: 16 residues. V shed 1 base and J shed 4 bases, with 14 bases lying between them. DNA of the CDR3: TGTGCCAGCAGCTTAGGGGCGGGCTCCGGGAAAAACATTCAGTACTTC. Protein: CASSLGAGSGKNIQYF. Filled out from reference TRBV7-6 and TRBJ2-4, the complete variable domain reads GAGVSQSPRYKVTKRGQDVALRCDPISGHVSLYWYRQALGQGPEFLTYFNYEAQQDKSGLPNDRFSAERPEGSISTLTIQRTEQRDSAMYRCASSLGAGSGKNIQYFGAGTRLSVL.

This clonotype was counted many times. This rearrangement joins TRBV7-6 to TRBJ2-7, with 9 bases aligning to TRBD1. The CDR3 is made up of 15 amino acids. CDR1 SGHVS and CDR2 FNYEAQ come from the germline V gene. V dropped 3 bases and J dropped 4; count of bases not matched to a gene: 7. The CDR3 reads CASSLGPGQGYEQYF. The CDR3 coding sequence is TGTGCCAGCAGCTTGGGCCCGGGACAGGGATACGAGCAGTACTTC.

The J gene is TRBJ2-3, the V gene TRBV11-2; D ambiguous. This CDR3 is built from 14 residues. The ends were cut back, 7 bases at V and 1 base at J, with 12 bases in the middle. Germline lookup yields CDR1 SGHAT and CDR2 FQNNGV. The CDR3 DNA follows: TGTGCCAGCACCCTGATCCCGGGCACAGATACGCAGTATTTT. Translated, it gives CASTLIPGTDTQYF.

This clonotype was counted only a few times. For the CDR3, the DNA is TGTGCCAGCAGTCTGATTATTGGGACAGGTAGGGAGGAGACCCAGTACTTC. Its translation is CASSLIIGTGREETQYF. The J gene is TRBJ2-5, the V gene TRBV28; TRBD1 aligns across 8 bases. Germline V gives CDR1 MDHEN, CDR2 SYDVKM. The trim removed 5 bases at V and 5 bases at J, leaving 16 bases unmatched. This CDR3 has 17 residues.

This clonotype was seen many times. This chain uses TRBV28 with TRBJ2-4; 9 nucleotides match TRBD2. The V segment lost 6 bases and the J segment 8 bases; nucleotides outside the gene matches: 20. The CDR3 sequence is 18 residues long. Germline V lookup: CDR1 MDHEN, CDR2 SYDVKM. The CDR3 reads CASRPQSASGRWGDIQYF. In nucleotides, the CDR3 is TGTGCCAGCAGACCTCAATCGGCCAGCGGGAGGTGGGGGGACATTCAGTACTTC.